This T cell receptor beta chain stems from a study of cytomegalovirus exposure and HLA in healthy donors. Study-wide results and caveats: Subsequent analysis found a tendency for first-cohort TCR clusters to co-occur within the 95 to 150 validation repertoires.

A few counts support this clone. The antigen is not known. TCRdb keeps only in-frame clones here, not all; method: immunoSEQ multiplex PCR. This sample yields around 150,000 clones, of which around 88% are seen a single time; 2% to 2.5% belongs to the top ten. V dropped 4 bases and J dropped 8 bases, with 14 bases sitting between them. Looked up from germline, CDR1 is SGHTA and CDR2 is FQGNSA. CDR3 size: 13 residues. The source of this sequence is a young woman in good health and CMV-seronegative. The V call is TRBV7-2, the J call TRBJ1-2; a weak D match, TRBD1 (6 bases). Sequenced material: PBMCs. For the CDR3, the DNA is TGTGCCAGCAGCTATACAGGGAGGGACGGCTACACCTTC. Protein sequence: CASSYTGRDGYTF.